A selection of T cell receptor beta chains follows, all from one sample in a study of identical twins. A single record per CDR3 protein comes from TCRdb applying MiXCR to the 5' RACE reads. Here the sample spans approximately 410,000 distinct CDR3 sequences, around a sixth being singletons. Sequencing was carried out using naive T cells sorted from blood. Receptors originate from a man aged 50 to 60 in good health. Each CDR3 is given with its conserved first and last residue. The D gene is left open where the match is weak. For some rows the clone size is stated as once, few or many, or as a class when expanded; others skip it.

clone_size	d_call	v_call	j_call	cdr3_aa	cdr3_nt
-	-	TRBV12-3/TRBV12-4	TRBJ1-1	CASGGAPTEAFF	TGTGCCAGCGGGGGGGCGCCTACTGAAGCTTTCTTT
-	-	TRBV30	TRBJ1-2	CAWSVGQGRNPNYGYTF	TGTGCCTGGAGTGTAGGGCAGGGGAGGAACCCTAACTATGGCTACACCTTC
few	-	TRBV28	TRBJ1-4	CASSLGRLEKLFF	TGTGCCAGCAGTTTAGGACGGCTTGAAAAACTGTTTTTT
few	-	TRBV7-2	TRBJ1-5	CASSLNRDGDNQPQHF	TGTGCCAGCAGCCTTAACCGGGACGGTGACAATCAGCCCCAGCATTTT
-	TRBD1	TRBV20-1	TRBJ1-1	CSARRDRGNAEAFF	TGCAGTGCTAGACGGGACAGGGGGAACGCTGAAGCTTTCTTT
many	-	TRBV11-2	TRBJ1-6	CASSKPKGSSSYNSPLHF	TGTGCCAGCAGCAAACCGAAGGGATCGAGCTCCTATAATTCACCCCTCCACTTT
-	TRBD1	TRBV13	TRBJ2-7	CASSFGTGLVYEQYF	TGTGCCAGCAGCTTTGGGACAGGGCTTGTCTACGAGCAGTACTTC
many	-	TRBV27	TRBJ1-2	CASSFTELGGYTF	TGTGCCAGCAGTTTCACGGAGCTAGGGGGCTACACCTTC
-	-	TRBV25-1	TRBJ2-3	CASSMLGAADTQYF	TGTGCCAGCAGTATGTTGGGGGCGGCAGATACGCAGTATTTT
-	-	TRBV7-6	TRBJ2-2	CASSLIDSGELFF	TGTGCCAGCAGCTTAATTGATTCCGGGGAGCTGTTTTTT
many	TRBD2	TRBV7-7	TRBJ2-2	CASSLLAGAGELFF	TGTGCCAGCAGCTTACTGGCGGGGGCCGGGGAGCTGTTTTTT
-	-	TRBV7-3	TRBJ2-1	CASSRFGSYNEQFF	TGTGCCAGCAGCAGATTCGGGAGCTACAATGAGCAGTTCTTC
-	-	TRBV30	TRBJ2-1	CAWKSRYNEQFF	TGTGCCTGGAAGTCCCGATACAATGAGCAGTTCTTC
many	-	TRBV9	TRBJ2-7	CASSPSLSYEQYF	TGTGCCAGCAGCCCTTCTCTATCCTACGAGCAGTACTTC
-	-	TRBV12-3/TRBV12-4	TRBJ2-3	CASSRRSGNTQYF	TGTGCCAGCAGTCGTCGCTCGGGGAATACGCAGTATTTT
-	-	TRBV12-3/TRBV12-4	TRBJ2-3	CASSPGTPDTQYF	TGTGCCAGCAGCCCCGGGACTCCGGATACGCAGTATTTT
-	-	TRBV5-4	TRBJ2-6	CASSYGNSGANVLTF	TGTGCCAGCAGCTATGGGAACTCTGGGGCCAACGTCCTGACTTTC
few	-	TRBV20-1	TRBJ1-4	CSARAGNNEKLFF	TGCAGTGCTAGGGCGGGGAATAATGAAAAACTGTTTTTT
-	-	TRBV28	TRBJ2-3	CASRGTWISTDTQYF	TGTGCCAGCAGAGGGACTTGGATCAGCACAGATACGCAGTATTTT